The 16 T cell receptor beta chains below were found in one sample sequenced in a study of cytotoxic CD8 clonotypes in ibrutinib-treated CLL. The repertoire was sequenced with immunoSEQ multiplex PCR; TCRdb's copy has only in-frame clones and lacks some. This table has just over 200,000 clones, roughly three quarters appearing once. Sample: PBMCs, taken after 12 months of ibrutinib treatment. The receptors here all came from a human donor with chronic lymphocytic leukemia.

The gene calls are TRBV5-1 and TRBJ2-3, with D perhaps matching TRBD2 (6 bases). This CDR3 has 14 amino acids. Looked up from germline, CDR1 is SGHRS and CDR2 is YFSETQ. V lost 1 base and J 3 bases, leaving 9 bases between the germline ends. CDR3 in amino acids: CASSLSSETDTQYF. As DNA, the CDR3 is TGCGCCAGCAGCTTGTCTAGCGAAACAGATACGCAGTATTTT.

Here the CDR3 reads CASSLAHLNTIYF. For the CDR3, the DNA is TGTGCCAGCAGCTTAGCCCACCTAAACACCATATATTTT. This sequence joins TRBV11-2 and TRBJ1-3; no clear D. The V end lost 1 base, the J end lost 6 bases, and 7 bases lay between the germline ends. This CDR3 contains 13 residues. Germline loops: CDR1 SGHAT, CDR2 FQNNGV.

The chain joins TRBV4-2 to TRBJ2-5; 7 bases agree with TRBD2. This CDR3 has 17 amino acids. Germline values: CDR1 LGHNA, CDR2 YNFKEQ. The V and J ends lost 1 base and 5 bases, in that order; junction bases with no gene match: 13. The CDR3 sequence: CASSQVVGSSGGETQYF. CDR3 nucleotides: TGTGCCAGCAGCCAAGTAGTTGGGTCTAGCGGTGGTGAGACCCAGTACTTC.

V is TRBV2 and J is TRBJ2-7; the D gene is possibly TRBD2 (6 bases). V was pared by 3 bases and J by 3 bases, with 18 bases between. CDR3 length: 16 amino acids. Germline CDR1 and CDR2: SNHLY and FYNNEI. CDR3: CASSEDAGPNYYEQYF. The CDR3 nucleotides read TGTGCCAGCAGTGAGGATGCGGGACCCAATTACTACGAGCAGTACTTC.

The J gene is TRBJ1-1, the V gene TRBV25-1; D remains unclear. Germline CDR1 and CDR2: MGHDK and SYGVNS. The CDR3 spans 13 residues. The V end lost 8 bases, the J end lost 0 bases, and 10 bases lay between the germline ends. The CDR3 is CASVKNMNTEAFF. The CDR3 DNA reads as TGTGCCAGCGTGAAGAATATGAACACTGAAGCTTTCTTT.

This clone has ten or more counts. The chain employs TRBV9 and TRBJ2-3, with D possibly matching TRBD2 (6 bases). Germline CDR1 reads SGDLS; CDR2 reads YYNGEE. The CDR3 is made up of 13 amino acids. Trimming shortened V by 0 bases and J by 6 bases, and 8 bases separated the two germline ends. CDR3 protein: CASSVASVDTQYF. DNA for the CDR3: TGTGCCAGCAGCGTAGCTAGCGTGGATACGCAGTATTTT.

The CDR3 region has the DNA TGTGCCAGCAGCCTTGGTGACTGGCAGGAGTTAAAGGCCAATGAGCAGTTCTTC. Translation gives CASSLGDWQELKANEQFF. V and J are TRBV5-4 and TRBJ2-1; D gene ambiguous. The CDR3 spans 18 residues. Trimming took off 4 bases at V and 6 bases at J, with 26 bases between the two ends. Germline loops: CDR1 SGHNT, CDR2 YYREEE (reference sequence).

The chain couples TRBV29-1 to TRBJ2-7; D could derive from TRBD1 or TRBD2 (5 bases each). Germline assignment: CDR1 SQVTM and CDR2 ANQGSEA. The CDR3 has 14 amino acids. The V gene lost 8 bases and the J gene lost 0 bases, with 17 bases spanning the gap. CDR3 in amino acids: CSLGKGRNSYEQYF. In DNA form, the CDR3 reads TGCAGCCTAGGCAAGGGACGGAACTCCTACGAGCAGTACTTC.

In its sample, this clone was seen a few times. J is TRBJ1-2 and V is TRBV27; TRBD1 agrees at 7 bases. Germline CDR1 reads MNHEY; CDR2 reads SMNVEV (reference sequence). The V and J ends lost 6 bases and 4 bases, in that order; junction bases with no gene match: 17. This CDR3 spans 17 amino acids. CDR3 nucleotide sequence: TGTGCCAGCAGCCCCCCAGGACAGGCGGCTCAGGGCTATGGCTACACCTTC. Translated, it gives CASSPPGQAAQGYGYTF.

J is TRBJ1-4 and V is TRBV10-2; TRBD1 aligns across 7 bases. V lost 8 bases to trimming and J lost 6 bases; unmatched junction nucleotides: 6. Germline CDR1 reads WSHSY; CDR2 reads SAAADI. The CDR3 is made up of 13 amino acids. CDR3 DNA sequence: TGCGCCAGCCGCAGGGGGTACGATGAAAAACTGTTTTTT. It yields the protein CASRRGYDEKLFF.

J is TRBJ2-2 and V is TRBV6-6; no firm D call. Germline V gives CDR1 MNHNY, CDR2 SVGAGI (reference sequence). The CDR3 loop spans 15 amino acids. Trimming pared 1 base from V and 6 bases from J, leaving 12 bases between. The DNA for the CDR3 is TGTGCCAGCAGTTACTTTGTGGACGTTGCCGGGGAGCTGTTTTTT. As protein: CASSYFVDVAGELFF.

This clone was seen just once. The chain has TRBV28 and TRBJ2-7; TRBD2 agrees at 12 bases. The junction had 5 bases not matched to a gene; V was cut back by 3 bases and J by 2 bases. The CDR3 contains 16 residues. In germline, CDR1 is MDHEN, CDR2 SYDVKM. This CDR3 reads CASSLFGTSGPYEQYF. CDR3 sequence (DNA): TGTGCCAGCAGTTTGTTCGGGACTAGCGGGCCCTACGAGCAGTACTTC.

The chain employs TRBV7-6 and TRBJ1-1; a possible D gene is TRBD1 (6 bases). The CDR3 runs 13 residues. Germline assignment: CDR1 SGHVS and CDR2 FNYEAQ. Trimming removed 4 bases at V and 1 base at J, with 7 bases between. The CDR3 here is CASSWTENTEAFF. CDR3 DNA sequence: TGTGCCAGCAGCTGGACAGAGAACACTGAAGCTTTCTTT.

The CDR3 is CASRGVREQYF. In nucleotides, the CDR3 is TGTGCCAGTAGAGGGGTGAGGGAGCAGTACTTC. The chain joins TRBV19 to TRBJ2-7; D might be TRBD1 (5 bases). The CDR3 is 11 amino acids. Looked up from germline, CDR1 is LNHDA and CDR2 is SQIVND (reference sequence). Trimming left V 6 bases short and J 7 bases short, with 10 bases between.

The gene calls are TRBV7-6 and TRBJ2-3; D may be TRBD1 or TRBD2 (5 bases each). The CDR3 contains 13 residues. Germline V CDR1 and CDR2: SGHVS, FNYEAQ. Trimming shortened V by 2 bases and J by 5 bases, and 8 bases separated the two germline ends. This chain's CDR3 is CASSLLGEDTQYF. The DNA for the CDR3 is TGTGCCAGCAGCTTACTGGGGGAAGATACGCAGTATTTT.

V usage is TRBV14 and J usage is TRBJ1-1, with D maybe TRBD1 (5 bases). The CDR3 has 19 amino acids. The germline gives CDR1 SGHDN, CDR2 FVKESK. The V and J ends lost 3 bases and 2 bases respectively, with 25 bases between them. CDR3 sequence: CASSQVDRSFGDSNTEAFF. In DNA form, the CDR3 reads TGTGCCAGCAGCCAGGTAGACAGAAGTTTCGGGGACTCAAACACTGAAGCTTTCTTT.